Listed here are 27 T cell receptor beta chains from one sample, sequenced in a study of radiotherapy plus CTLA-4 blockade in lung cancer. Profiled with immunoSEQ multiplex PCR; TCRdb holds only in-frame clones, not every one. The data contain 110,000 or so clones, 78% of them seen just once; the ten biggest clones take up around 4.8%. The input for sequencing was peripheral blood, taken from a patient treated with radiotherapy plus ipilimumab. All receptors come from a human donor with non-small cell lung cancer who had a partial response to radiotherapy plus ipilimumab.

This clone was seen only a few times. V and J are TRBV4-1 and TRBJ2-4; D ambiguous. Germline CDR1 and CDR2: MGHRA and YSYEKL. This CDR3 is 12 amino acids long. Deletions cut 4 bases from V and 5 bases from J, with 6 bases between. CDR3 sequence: CASSPQENIQYF. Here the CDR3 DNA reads TGCGCCAGCAGCCCGCAGGAAAACATTCAGTACTTC.

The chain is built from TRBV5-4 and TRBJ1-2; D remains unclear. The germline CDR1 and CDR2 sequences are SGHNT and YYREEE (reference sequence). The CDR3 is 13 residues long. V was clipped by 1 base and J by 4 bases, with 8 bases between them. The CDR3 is CASSLRVSYGYTF. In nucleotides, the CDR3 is TGTGCCAGCAGCTTGCGGGTCTCCTATGGCTACACCTTC.

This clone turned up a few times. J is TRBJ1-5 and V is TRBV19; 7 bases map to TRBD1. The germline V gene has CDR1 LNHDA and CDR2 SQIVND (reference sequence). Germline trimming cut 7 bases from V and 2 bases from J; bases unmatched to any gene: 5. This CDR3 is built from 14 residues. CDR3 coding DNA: TGTGCCAGTACCACCACAGGGGGCAATCAGCCCCAGCATTTT. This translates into CASTTTGGNQPQHF.

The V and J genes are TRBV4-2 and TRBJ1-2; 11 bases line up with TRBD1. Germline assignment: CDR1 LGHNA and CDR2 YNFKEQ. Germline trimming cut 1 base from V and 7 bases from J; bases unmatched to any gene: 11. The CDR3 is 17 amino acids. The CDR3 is CASSQVTRGQGAAGYTF. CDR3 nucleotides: TGTGCCAGCAGCCAAGTCACTCGAGGACAGGGGGCTGCTGGCTACACCTTC.

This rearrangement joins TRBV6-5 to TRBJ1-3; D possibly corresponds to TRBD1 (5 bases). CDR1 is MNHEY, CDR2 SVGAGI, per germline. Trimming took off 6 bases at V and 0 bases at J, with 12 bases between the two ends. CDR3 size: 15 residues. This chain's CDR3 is CASRRDSRSGNTIYF. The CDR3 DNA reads TGTGCCAGCAGACGGGACTCCCGCTCTGGAAACACCATATATTTT.

The DNA for the CDR3 is TGCGCCAGCAGCTTGACAGGGGGAGGCTACACCTTC. It codes for CASSLTGGGYTF. The rearrangement uses TRBV5-1 and TRBJ1-2, with 8 bases fitting TRBD1. Germline V CDR1 and CDR2: SGHRS, YFSETQ. The CDR3 loop spans 12 amino acids. The trim removed 1 base at V and 8 bases at J, leaving 1 base unmatched. Full variable domain (remainder filled in from reference TRBV5-1 and TRBJ1-2): KAGVTQTPRYLIKTRGQQVTLSCSPISGHRSVSWYQQTPGQGLQFLFEYFSETQRNKGNFPGRFSGRQFSNSRSEMNVSTLELGDSALYLCASSLTGGGYTFGSGTRLTVV.

CDR3 coding DNA: TGTGCCAGCTTTGGACTAGCGGGAGGGCCGAACACCGGGGAGCTGTTTTTT. As protein: CASFGLAGGPNTGELFF. The chain carries TRBV7-9 and TRBJ2-2; the match to TRBD2 covers 15 bases. V lost 8 bases to trimming and J lost 0 bases; unmatched junction nucleotides: 4. In germline, CDR1 is SEHNR, CDR2 FQNEAQ (reference sequence). The CDR3 contains 17 residues.

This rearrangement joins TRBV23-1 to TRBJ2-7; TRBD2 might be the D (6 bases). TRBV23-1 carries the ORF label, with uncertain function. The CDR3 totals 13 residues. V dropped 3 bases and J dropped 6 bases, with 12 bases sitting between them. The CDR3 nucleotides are TGCGCCAGCAGTCAGACGGGACTCCGCGAGCAGTACTTC. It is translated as CASSQTGLREQYF.

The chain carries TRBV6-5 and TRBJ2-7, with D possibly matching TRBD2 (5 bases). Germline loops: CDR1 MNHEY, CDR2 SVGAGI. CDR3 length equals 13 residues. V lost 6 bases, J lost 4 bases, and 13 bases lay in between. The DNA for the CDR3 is TGTGCCAGCAGCGACGGGGTAGGGTACGAGCAGTACTTC. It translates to CASSDGVGYEQYF.

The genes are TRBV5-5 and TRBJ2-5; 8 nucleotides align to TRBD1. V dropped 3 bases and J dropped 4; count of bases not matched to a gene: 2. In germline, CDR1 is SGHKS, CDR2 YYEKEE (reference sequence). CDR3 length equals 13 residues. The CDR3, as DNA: TGTGCCAGCAGCTCCAGGGGGCGAGAGACCCAGTACTTC. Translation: CASSSRGRETQYF.

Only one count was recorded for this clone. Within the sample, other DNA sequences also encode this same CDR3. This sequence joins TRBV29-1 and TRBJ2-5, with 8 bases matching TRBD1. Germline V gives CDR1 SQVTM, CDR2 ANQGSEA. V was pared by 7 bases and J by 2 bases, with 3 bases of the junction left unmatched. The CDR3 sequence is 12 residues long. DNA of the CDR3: TGCAGCGCTGGACAGGGTCAAGAGACCCAGTACTTC. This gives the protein CSAGQGQETQYF.

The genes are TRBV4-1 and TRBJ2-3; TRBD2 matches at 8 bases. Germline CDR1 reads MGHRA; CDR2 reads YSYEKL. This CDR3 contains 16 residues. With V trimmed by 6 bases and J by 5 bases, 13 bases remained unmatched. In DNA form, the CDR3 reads TGCGCCAGCAGGCGGGAGGCCAACCAGCCGGGAGATACGCAGTATTTT. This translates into CASRREANQPGDTQYF.

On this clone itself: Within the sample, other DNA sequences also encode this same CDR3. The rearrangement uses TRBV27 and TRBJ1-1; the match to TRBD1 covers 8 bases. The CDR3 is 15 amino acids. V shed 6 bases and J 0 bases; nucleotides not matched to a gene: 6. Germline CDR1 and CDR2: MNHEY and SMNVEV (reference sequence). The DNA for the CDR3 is TGTGCCAGCAGCCTCCAGGGGGCCTTGAACACTGAAGCTTTCTTT. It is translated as CASSLQGALNTEAFF.

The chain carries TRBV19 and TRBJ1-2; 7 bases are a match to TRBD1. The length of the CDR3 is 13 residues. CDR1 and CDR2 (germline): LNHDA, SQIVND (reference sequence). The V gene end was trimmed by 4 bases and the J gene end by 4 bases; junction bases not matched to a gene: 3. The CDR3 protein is CASSTDRTYGYTF. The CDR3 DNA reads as TGTGCCAGTAGTACGGACAGGACCTATGGCTACACCTTC.

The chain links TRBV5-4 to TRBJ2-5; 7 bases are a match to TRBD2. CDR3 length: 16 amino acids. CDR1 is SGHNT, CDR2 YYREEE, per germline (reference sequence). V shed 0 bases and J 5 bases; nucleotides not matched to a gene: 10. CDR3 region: CASSLGSGGRYETQYF. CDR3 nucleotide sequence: TGTGCCAGCAGCTTGGGGTCGGGCGGGAGATATGAGACCCAGTACTTC.

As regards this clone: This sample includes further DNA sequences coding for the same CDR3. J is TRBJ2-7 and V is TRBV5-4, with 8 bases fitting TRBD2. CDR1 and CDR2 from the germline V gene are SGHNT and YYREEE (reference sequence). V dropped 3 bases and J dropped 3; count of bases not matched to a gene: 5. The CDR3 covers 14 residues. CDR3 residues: CASSSGLADYEQYF. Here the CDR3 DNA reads TGTGCCAGCAGCTCCGGACTAGCCGACTACGAGCAGTACTTC.

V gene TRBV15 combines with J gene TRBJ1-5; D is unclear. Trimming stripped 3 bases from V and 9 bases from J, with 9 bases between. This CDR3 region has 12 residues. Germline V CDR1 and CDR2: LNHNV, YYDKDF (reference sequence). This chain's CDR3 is CATSSPEGPQHF. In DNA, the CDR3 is TGTGCCACCAGCAGCCCCGAGGGGCCCCAGCATTTT.

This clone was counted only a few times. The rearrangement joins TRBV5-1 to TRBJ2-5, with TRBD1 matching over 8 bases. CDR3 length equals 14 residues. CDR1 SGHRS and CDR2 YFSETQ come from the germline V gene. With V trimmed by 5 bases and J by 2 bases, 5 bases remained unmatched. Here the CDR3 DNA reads TGCGCCAGCAGACCCGACAGGGGACAAGAGACCCAGTACTTC. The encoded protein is CASRPDRGQETQYF.

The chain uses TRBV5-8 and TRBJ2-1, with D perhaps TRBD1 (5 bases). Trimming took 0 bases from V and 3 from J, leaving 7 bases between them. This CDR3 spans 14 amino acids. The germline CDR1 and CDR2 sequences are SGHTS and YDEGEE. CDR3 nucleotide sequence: TGTGCCAGCAGCTTGGGACAGAGCTACAATGAGCAGTTCTTC. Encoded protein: CASSLGQSYNEQFF.

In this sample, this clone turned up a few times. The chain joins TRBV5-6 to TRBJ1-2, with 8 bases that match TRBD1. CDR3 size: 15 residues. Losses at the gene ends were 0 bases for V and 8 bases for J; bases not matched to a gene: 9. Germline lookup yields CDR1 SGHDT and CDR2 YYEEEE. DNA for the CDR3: TGTGCCAGCAGCTTGGGACAGGGGCCCGCTCGAGGCTACACCTTC. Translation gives CASSLGQGPARGYTF.

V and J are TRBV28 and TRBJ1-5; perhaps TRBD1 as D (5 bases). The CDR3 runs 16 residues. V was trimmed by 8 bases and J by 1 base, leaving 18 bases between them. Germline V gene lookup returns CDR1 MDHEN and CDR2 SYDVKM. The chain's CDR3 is CASEFWGGLSNQPQHF. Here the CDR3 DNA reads TGTGCCAGCGAATTTTGGGGGGGATTAAGCAATCAGCCCCAGCATTTT.

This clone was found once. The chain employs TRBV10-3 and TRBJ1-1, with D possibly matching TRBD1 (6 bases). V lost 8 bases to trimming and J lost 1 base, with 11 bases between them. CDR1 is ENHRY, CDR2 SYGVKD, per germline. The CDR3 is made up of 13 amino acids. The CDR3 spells CAIQGTPNTEAFF. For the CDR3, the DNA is TGTGCCATCCAAGGGACACCGAACACTGAAGCTTTCTTT.

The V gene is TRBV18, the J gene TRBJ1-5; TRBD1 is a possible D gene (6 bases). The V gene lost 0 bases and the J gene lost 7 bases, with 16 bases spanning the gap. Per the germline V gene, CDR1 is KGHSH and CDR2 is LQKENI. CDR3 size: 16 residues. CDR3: CASSPPGGRVKQPQHF. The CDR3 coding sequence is TGTGCCAGCTCACCACCGGGGGGGCGCGTTAAACAGCCCCAGCATTTT. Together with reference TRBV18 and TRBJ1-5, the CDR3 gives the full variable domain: NAGVMQNPRHLVRRRGQEARLRCSPMKGHSHVYWYRQLPEEGLKFMVYLQKENIIDESGMPKERFSAEFPKEGPSILRIQQVVRGDSAAYFCASSPPGGRVKQPQHFGDGTRLSIL.

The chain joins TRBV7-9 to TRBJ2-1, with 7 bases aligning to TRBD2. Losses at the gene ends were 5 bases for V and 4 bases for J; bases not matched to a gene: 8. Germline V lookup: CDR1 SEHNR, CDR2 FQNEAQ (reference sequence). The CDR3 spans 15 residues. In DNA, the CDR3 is TGTGCCAGCAGCACGGGGGGACGGCGGTACAATGAGCAGTTCTTC. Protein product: CASSTGGRRYNEQFF.

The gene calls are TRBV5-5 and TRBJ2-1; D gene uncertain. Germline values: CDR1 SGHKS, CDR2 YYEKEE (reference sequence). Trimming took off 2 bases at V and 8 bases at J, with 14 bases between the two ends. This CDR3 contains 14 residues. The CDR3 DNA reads TGTGCCAGCAGCTTAGCTAGTTTCAGCCATGAGCAGTTCTTC. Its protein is CASSLASFSHEQFF.

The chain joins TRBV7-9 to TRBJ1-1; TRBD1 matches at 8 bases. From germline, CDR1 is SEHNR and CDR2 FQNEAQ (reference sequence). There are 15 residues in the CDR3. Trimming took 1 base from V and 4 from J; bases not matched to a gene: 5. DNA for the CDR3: TGTGCCAGCAGCTTAGGTTATCAGGGGGCCACTGAAGCTTTCTTT. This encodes CASSLGYQGATEAFF.

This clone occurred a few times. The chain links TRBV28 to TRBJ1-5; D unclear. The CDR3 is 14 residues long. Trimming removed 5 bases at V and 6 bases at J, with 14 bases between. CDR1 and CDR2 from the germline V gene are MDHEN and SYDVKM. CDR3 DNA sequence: TGTGCCAGCAGTACCTACACCGGCGGTCAGCCCCAGCATTTT. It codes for CASSTYTGGQPQHF.